A single sample gave rise to the 22 T cell receptor beta chains below, sequenced in a study of a mutant IDH1 vaccine in newly diagnosed glioma. TCRdb's table, derived via immunoSEQ multiplex PCR, lists solely in-frame clones and lacks some. Among roughly 40,000 clones, roughly 84% were seen once, and the ten largest hold roughly 4.6%. This sample's time point: week 35, safety follow-up. The investigators gave 300 ug of mutant IDH1 20-mer peptide in each vaccine dose, together with topical imiquimod. These receptors are not linked to any known antigen. Sample: PBMCs, taken from a glioma patient whose treatment included an IDH1 peptide vaccine. Receptor source: a woman between 45 and 65 years old with glioma.

V is TRBV5-5 and J is TRBJ1-1, with no clear D. V gave up 5 bases and J gave up 1 base, with 18 bases separating them. The CDR3 runs to 16 residues. The germline V gene has CDR1 SGHKS and CDR2 YYEKEE (reference sequence). CDR3 protein: CASRFLGLGQNTEAFF. The CDR3 DNA follows: TGTGCCAGCAGATTTTTGGGCCTCGGCCAGAACACTGAAGCTTTCTTT.

The rearrangement joins TRBV5-1 to TRBJ2-6, with a tentative D call TRBD2 (7 bases). The V gene's germline CDR1 is SGHRS and CDR2 YFSETQ. The ends were cut back, 3 bases at V and 2 bases at J, with 9 bases in the middle. The CDR3 length is 15 residues. CDR3: CASSWGGPGANVLTF. For the CDR3, the DNA is TGCGCCAGCAGCTGGGGGGGCCCTGGGGCCAACGTCCTGACTTTC. The whole variable domain, filled in from reference TRBV5-1 and TRBJ2-6, reads KAGVTQTPRYLIKTRGQQVTLSCSPISGHRSVSWYQQTPGQGLQFLFEYFSETQRNKGNFPGRFSGRQFSNSRSEMNVSTLELGDSALYLCASSWGGPGANVLTFGAGSRLTVL.

This clone was observed a single time. The CDR3 reads CASSESGQGAGYTF. The CDR3 nucleotides are TGTGCCAGCAGTGAAAGTGGACAGGGGGCGGGCTACACCTTC. The chain carries TRBV2 and TRBJ1-2, with 11 bases that match TRBD1. Germline CDR1 SNHLY, CDR2 FYNNEI. The V gene end was trimmed by 2 bases and the J gene end by 8 bases; junction bases not matched to a gene: 4. This CDR3 has 14 amino acids.

This rearrangement joins TRBV5-1 to TRBJ2-1; D may be TRBD1 or TRBD2 (5 bases each). Germline loops: CDR1 SGHRS, CDR2 YFSETQ. This CDR3 contains 17 residues. Trimming stripped 0 bases from V and 0 bases from J, with 13 bases between. DNA of the CDR3: TGCGCCAGCAGCTTGGTAATTGGGACGAGCTCCTACAATGAGCAGTTCTTC. Translation: CASSLVIGTSSYNEQFF.

The chain couples TRBV29-1 to TRBJ1-2; 12 bases map to TRBD1. The V gene's germline CDR1 is SQVTM and CDR2 ANQGSEA. The CDR3 totals 12 residues. The trim removed 7 bases at V and 7 bases at J, leaving 4 bases unmatched. CDR3: CSGGTGGRGYTF. The CDR3 bases are TGCAGCGGCGGGACAGGGGGCCGTGGCTACACCTTC.

This clone appeared once. The chain combines TRBV5-4 with TRBJ2-5; tentatively, D is TRBD1 (7 bases). CDR3 length: 15 amino acids. CDR1 is SGHNT and CDR2 is YYREEE in the germline V gene (reference sequence). V gave up 3 bases and J gave up 4 bases, with 16 bases separating them. CDR3 region: CASSSSYRGGETQYF. The CDR3 bases are TGTGCCAGCAGCTCTTCGTACAGGGGAGGAGAGACCCAGTACTTC.

The V call is TRBV11-1, the J call TRBJ1-2; no clear D. The CDR3 extends over 12 amino acids. Per the germline V gene, CDR1 is SGHAT and CDR2 is FQDESV (reference sequence). Trimming cost V 2 bases and J 8 bases, with 9 bases left between them. The CDR3: CASSLKGRGYTF. The CDR3 DNA reads TGTGCCAGCAGCTTAAAGGGTCGGGGCTACACCTTC.

This chain connects TRBV14 to TRBJ2-1; the D gene is possibly TRBD1 (5 bases). The CDR3 covers 13 residues. CDR1 is SGHDN, CDR2 FVKESK, per germline. V lost 5 bases, J lost 8 bases, and 13 bases lay in between. CDR3 amino acids: CASSYGRTYEQFF. CDR3 DNA: TGTGCCAGCAGCTACGGACGGACATATGAGCAGTTCTTC.

V is TRBV12-5 and J is TRBJ1-1, with unresolved D. The V end lost 6 bases, the J end lost 4 bases, and 15 bases lay between the germline ends. The germline V gene encodes CDR1 LGHNT and CDR2 FRNRAP. CDR3 length: 14 amino acids. The CDR3 nucleotides are TGTGCTAGTGGGGCCTTGGGGAAAGGCACTGAAGCTTTCTTT. Its translation: CASGALGKGTEAFF.

V is TRBV11-2 and J is TRBJ1-4, with TRBD1 as a possible D gene (6 bases). The CDR3 loop spans 17 amino acids. The ends were cut back, 5 bases at V and 4 bases at J, with 20 bases in the middle. Germline CDR1 is SGHAT and CDR2 is FQNNGV. The chain's CDR3 is CASSPFRGGAFNEKLFF. The CDR3 DNA sequence: TGTGCCAGCAGCCCGTTCAGGGGAGGGGCGTTTAATGAAAAACTGTTTTTT.

The chain combines TRBV15 with TRBJ2-1; unclear D gene. V was cut by 1 base and J by 8 bases, with 15 bases left in between. This CDR3 spans 15 amino acids. Germline V gene lookup returns CDR1 LNHNV and CDR2 YYDKDF (reference sequence). CDR3 region: CATSRVAKGVDEQFF. The CDR3 DNA follows: TGTGCCACCAGCAGAGTGGCGAAAGGTGTGGATGAGCAGTTCTTC.

This clone was seen once. J is TRBJ2-1 and V is TRBV9; 12 bases are shared with TRBD2. The germline V gene has CDR1 SGDLS and CDR2 YYNGEE. The trim removed 4 bases at V and 0 bases at J, leaving 8 bases unmatched. The CDR3 extends over 18 amino acids. The CDR3 is CASSRTSGGLSSYNEQFF. The DNA of the CDR3 is TGTGCCAGCAGCCGTACTAGCGGGGGGCTGAGCTCCTACAATGAGCAGTTCTTC. The whole variable domain, remainder taken from reference TRBV9 and TRBJ2-1, is DSGVTQTPKHLITATGQRVTLRCSPRSGDLSVYWYQQSLDQGLQFLIQYYNGEERAKGNILERFSAQQFPDLHSELNLSSLELGDSALYFCASSRTSGGLSSYNEQFFGPGTRLTVL.

By share of the sample, this clone is medium-sized. The gene calls are TRBV15 and TRBJ1-5, with no clear D. The CDR3 sequence is 15 residues long. CDR1 is LNHNV, CDR2 YYDKDF, per germline (reference sequence). V was clipped by 0 bases and J by 0 bases, with 6 bases between them. The CDR3 bases are TGTGCCACCAGCAGAGATAAAGGTAGCAATCAGCCCCAGCATTTT. Its protein is CATSRDKGSNQPQHF.

The chain couples TRBV27 to TRBJ2-7; D perhaps matches TRBD1 (6 bases). V lost 4 bases, J lost 3 bases, and 19 bases lay in between. Germline-derived CDR1 and CDR2 are MNHEY and SMNVEV (reference sequence). CDR3 length: 16 residues. CDR3 bases: TGTGCCAGCAGTTCCCTCTCGACAGGAGCGGTCTACGAGCAGTACTTC. It specifies CASSSLSTGAVYEQYF.

The chain is built from TRBV7-3 and TRBJ1-1; 9 bases map to TRBD1. V was pared by 2 bases and J by 5 bases, with 9 bases of the junction left unmatched. Germline CDR1 SGHTA, CDR2 FQGTGA. This CDR3 is built from 16 residues. The CDR3 DNA sequence: TGTGCCAGCAGCTTAGGGGACAGGGCTGCGAGGACTGAAGCTTTCTTT. It encodes CASSLGDRAARTEAFF. The full variable domain, completed using reference TRBV7-3 and TRBJ1-1, is GAGVSQTPSNKVTEKGKYVELRCDPISGHTALYWYRQSLGQGPEFLIYFQGTGAADDSGLPNDRFFAVRPEGSVSTLKIQRTERGDSAVYLCASSLGDRAARTEAFFGQGTRLTVV.

By sample fraction, this clone is medium-sized. V usage is TRBV30 and J usage is TRBJ2-7; D is tentatively TRBD1 or TRBD2 (5 bases each). Looked up from germline, CDR1 is GTSNPN and CDR2 is SVGIG (reference sequence). This CDR3 has 14 residues. The V and J ends lost 1 base and 0 bases respectively, with 10 bases between them. In DNA form, the CDR3 reads TGTGCCTGGAGTGATGGGGGTTTCTCCTACGAGCAGTACTTC. This encodes CAWSDGGFSYEQYF.

The gene calls are TRBV6-6 and TRBJ1-6, with D possibly matching TRBD1 (6 bases). Germline V CDR1 and CDR2: MNHNY, SVGAGI (reference sequence). Trimming stripped 7 bases from V and 5 bases from J, with 15 bases between. This CDR3 has 15 residues. CDR3 protein: CASTPQGLDNSPLHF. The CDR3 bases are TGTGCCAGCACCCCACAGGGTCTGGATAATTCACCCCTCCACTTT.

This clone was seen once. The chain has TRBV6-5 and TRBJ2-7; either TRBD1 or TRBD2 may supply D (5 bases each). V dropped 6 bases and J dropped 4 bases, with 16 bases sitting between them. CDR1 and CDR2 from the germline V gene are MNHEY and SVGAGI. This CDR3 contains 14 residues. This CDR3 is CASSEVGAPYEQYF. For the CDR3, the DNA is TGTGCCAGCAGCGAAGTCGGGGCACCTTACGAGCAGTACTTC.

This chain links TRBV6-5 with TRBJ1-6, with D hard to call. Germline CDR1 reads MNHEY; CDR2 reads SVGAGI. Trimming removed 6 bases at V and 10 bases at J, with 10 bases between. The CDR3 is made up of 12 amino acids. The CDR3 is CASSTFQSPLHF. The CDR3 DNA reads TGTGCCAGCAGCACCTTCCAGTCACCCCTCCACTTT.

V gene TRBV4-3 combines with J gene TRBJ2-3; D uncertain. V was shortened by 2 bases and J by 6 bases, with 9 bases between the two germline ends. The CDR3 spans 13 residues. Germline CDR1 is LGHNA and CDR2 is YSLEER. CDR3 residues: CASSQKGRDTQYF. CDR3 sequence (DNA): TGCGCCAGCAGCCAAAAGGGAAGGGATACGCAGTATTTT.

This sequence joins TRBV5-6 and TRBJ1-3; D possibly corresponds to TRBD1 (5 bases). This CDR3 has 17 amino acids. V lost 5 bases, J lost 2 bases, and 20 bases lay in between. The V gene's germline CDR1 is SGHDT and CDR2 YYEEEE. In DNA, the CDR3 is TGTGCCAGCAGGTGGGGACCTGGGGCCCTAGCTGGAAACACCATATATTTT. Translation: CASRWGPGALAGNTIYF.

This chain links TRBV15 with TRBJ2-7; the D gene is possibly TRBD1 (6 bases). The CDR3 spans 14 residues. Germline assignment: CDR1 LNHNV and CDR2 YYDKDF (reference sequence). V lost 0 bases, J lost 2 bases, and 8 bases lay in between. CDR3 in amino acids: CATSRERGTYEQYF. For the CDR3, the DNA is TGTGCCACCAGCAGAGAGAGGGGGACCTACGAGCAGTACTTC.